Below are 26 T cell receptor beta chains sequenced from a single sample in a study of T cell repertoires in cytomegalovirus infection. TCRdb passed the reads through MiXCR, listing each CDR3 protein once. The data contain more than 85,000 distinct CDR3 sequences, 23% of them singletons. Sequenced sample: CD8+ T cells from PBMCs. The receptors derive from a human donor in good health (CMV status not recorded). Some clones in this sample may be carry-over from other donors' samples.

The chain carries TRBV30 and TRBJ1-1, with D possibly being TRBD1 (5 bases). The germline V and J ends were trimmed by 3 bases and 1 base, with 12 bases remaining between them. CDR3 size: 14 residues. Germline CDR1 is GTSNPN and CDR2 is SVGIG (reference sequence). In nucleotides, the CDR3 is TGTGCCTGGAGGGGGGAGTATGAGAACACTGAAGCTTTCTTT. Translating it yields CAWRGEYENTEAFF.

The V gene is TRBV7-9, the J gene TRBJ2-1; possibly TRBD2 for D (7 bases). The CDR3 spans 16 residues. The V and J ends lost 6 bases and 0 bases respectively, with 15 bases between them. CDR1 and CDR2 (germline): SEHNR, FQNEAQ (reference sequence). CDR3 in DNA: TGTGCCAGCAGTCGAGGGGGGGGGAGCTCCTACAATGAGCAGTTCTTC. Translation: CASSRGGGSSYNEQFF. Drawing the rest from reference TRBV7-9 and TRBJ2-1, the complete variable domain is DTGVSQNPRHKITKRGQNVTFRCDPISEHNRLYWYRQTLGQGPEFLTYFQNEAQLEKSRLLSDRFSAERPKGSFSTLEIQRTEQGDSAMYLCASSRGGGSSYNEQFFGPGTRLTVL.

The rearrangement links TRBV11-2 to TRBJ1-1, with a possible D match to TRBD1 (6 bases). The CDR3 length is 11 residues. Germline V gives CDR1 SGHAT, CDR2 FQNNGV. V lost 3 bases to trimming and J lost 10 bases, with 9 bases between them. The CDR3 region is CASSLETGAFF. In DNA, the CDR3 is TGTGCCAGCAGCTTGGAGACAGGAGCTTTCTTT.

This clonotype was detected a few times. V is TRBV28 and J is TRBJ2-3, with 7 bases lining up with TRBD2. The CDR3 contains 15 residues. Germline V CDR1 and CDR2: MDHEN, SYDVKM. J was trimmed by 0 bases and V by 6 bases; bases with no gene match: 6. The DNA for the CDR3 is TGTGCCAGCAGATACCTAGCGGCGAGCACAGATACGCAGTATTTT. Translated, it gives CASRYLAASTDTQYF. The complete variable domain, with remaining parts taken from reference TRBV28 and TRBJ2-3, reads DVKVTQSSRYLVKRTGEKVFLECVQDMDHENMFWYRQDPGLGLRLIYFSYDVKMKEKGDIPEGYSVSREKKERFSLILESASTNQTSMYLCASRYLAASTDTQYFGPGTRLTVL.

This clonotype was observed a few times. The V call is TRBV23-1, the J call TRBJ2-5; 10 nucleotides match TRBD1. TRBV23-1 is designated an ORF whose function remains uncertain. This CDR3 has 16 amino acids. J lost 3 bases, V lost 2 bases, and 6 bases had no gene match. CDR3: CASSQASGTGEETQYF. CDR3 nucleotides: TGCGCCAGCAGTCAAGCCTCCGGGACAGGGGAAGAGACCCAGTACTTC.

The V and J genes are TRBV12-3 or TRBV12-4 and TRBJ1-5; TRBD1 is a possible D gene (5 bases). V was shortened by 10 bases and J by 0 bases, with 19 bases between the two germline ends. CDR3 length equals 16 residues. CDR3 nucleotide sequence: TGTGCCAAAACCGGGACGTACAATTATAGCAATCAGCCCCAGCATTTT. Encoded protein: CAKTGTYNYSNQPQHF.

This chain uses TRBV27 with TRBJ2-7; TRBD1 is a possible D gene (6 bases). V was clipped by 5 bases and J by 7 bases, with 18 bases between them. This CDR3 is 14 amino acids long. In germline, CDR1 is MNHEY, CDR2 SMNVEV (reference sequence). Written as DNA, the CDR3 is TGTGCCAGCAGTCCTGGTCACAGGGTGAGGGAGCAGTACTTC. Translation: CASSPGHRVREQYF.

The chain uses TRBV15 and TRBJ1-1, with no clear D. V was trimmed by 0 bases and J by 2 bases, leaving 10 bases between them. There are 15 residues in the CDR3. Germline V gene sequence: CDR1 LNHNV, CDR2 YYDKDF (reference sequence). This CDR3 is CATSRDPQPNTEAFF. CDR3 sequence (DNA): TGTGCCACCAGCAGAGATCCACAGCCCAACACTGAAGCTTTCTTT.

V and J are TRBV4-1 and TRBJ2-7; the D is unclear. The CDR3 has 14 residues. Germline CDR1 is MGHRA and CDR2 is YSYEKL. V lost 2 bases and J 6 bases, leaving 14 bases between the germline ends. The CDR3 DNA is TGCGCCAGCAGCCAATCTACGGGCCCCTTCGAGCAGTACTTC. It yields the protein CASSQSTGPFEQYF.

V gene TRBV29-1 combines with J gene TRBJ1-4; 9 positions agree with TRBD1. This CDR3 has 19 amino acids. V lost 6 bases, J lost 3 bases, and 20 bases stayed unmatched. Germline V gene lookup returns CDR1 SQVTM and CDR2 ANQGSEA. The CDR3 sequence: CSVPPPGQGIDGANEKLFF. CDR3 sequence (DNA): TGCAGCGTGCCCCCACCGGGACAGGGAATAGACGGGGCTAATGAAAAACTGTTTTTT.

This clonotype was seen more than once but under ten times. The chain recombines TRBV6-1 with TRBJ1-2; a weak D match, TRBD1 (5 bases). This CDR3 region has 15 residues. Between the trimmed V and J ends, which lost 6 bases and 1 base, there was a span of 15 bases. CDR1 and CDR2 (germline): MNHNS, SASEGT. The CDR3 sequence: CASSPRSGHNYGYTF. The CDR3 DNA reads TGTGCCAGCAGCCCCCGGTCGGGGCATAACTATGGCTACACCTTC.

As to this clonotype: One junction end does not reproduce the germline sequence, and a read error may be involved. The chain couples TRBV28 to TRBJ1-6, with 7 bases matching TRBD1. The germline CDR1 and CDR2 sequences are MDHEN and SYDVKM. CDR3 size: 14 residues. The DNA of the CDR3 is TGTGTCAGCAGTACAGGGGTTCAGGGTTCACCCCTCCACTTT. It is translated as CVSSTGVQGSPLHF.

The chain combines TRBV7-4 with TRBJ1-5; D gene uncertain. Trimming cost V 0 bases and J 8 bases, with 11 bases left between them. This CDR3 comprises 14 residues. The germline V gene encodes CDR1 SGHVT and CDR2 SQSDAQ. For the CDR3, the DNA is TGTGCCAGCAGCTTAGCCGCTCCGGTTGAGCCCCAGCATTTT. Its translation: CASSLAAPVEPQHF.

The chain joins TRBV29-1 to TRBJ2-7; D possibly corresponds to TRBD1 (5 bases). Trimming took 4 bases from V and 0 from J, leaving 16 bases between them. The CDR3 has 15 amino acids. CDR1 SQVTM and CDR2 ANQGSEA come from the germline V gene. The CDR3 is CSVVLGALSSYEQYF. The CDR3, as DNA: TGCAGCGTTGTGTTAGGGGCGCTGAGCTCCTACGAGCAGTACTTC.

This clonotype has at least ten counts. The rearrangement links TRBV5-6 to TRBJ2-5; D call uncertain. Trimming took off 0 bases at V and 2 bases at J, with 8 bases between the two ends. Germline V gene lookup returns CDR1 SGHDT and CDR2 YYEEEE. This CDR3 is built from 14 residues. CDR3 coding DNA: TGTGCCAGCAGCTTGGTCAGTGGACAAGAGACCCAGTACTTC. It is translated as CASSLVSGQETQYF. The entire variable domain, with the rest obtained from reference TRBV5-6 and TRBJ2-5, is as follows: DAGVTQSPTHLIKTRGQQVTLRCSPKSGHDTVSWYQQALGQGPQFIFQYYEEEERQRGNFPDRFSGHQFPNYSSELNVNALLLGDSALYLCASSLVSGQETQYFGPGTRLLVL.

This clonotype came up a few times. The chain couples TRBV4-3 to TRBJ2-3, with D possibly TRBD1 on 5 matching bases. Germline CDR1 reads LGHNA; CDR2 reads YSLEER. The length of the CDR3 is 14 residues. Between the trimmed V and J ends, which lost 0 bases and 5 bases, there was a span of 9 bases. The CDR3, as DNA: TGCGCCAGCAGCCAAGATCGGCAGGGAGATACGCAGTATTTT. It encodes CASSQDRQGDTQYF.

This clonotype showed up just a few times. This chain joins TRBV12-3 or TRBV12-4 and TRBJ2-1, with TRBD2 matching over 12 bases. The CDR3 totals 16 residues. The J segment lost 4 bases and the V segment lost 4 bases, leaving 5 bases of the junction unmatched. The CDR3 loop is CASSSRTSGNYNEQFF. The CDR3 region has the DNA TGTGCCAGCAGTTCCCGGACTAGCGGGAATTACAATGAGCAGTTCTTC.

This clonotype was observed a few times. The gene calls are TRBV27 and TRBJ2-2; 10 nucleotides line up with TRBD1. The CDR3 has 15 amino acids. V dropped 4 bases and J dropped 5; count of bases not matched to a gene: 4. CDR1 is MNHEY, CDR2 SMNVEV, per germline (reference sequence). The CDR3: CASSSGQGGTGELFF. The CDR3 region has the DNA TGTGCCAGCAGTTCCGGACAGGGGGGGACCGGGGAGCTGTTTTTT.

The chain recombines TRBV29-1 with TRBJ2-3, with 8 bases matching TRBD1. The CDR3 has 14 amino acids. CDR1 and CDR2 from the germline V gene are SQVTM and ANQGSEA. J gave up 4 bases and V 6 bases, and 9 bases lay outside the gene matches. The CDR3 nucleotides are TGCAGCGTGGAGGGCAGGGGGCGTGCAGATACGCAGTATTTT. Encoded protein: CSVEGRGRADTQYF.

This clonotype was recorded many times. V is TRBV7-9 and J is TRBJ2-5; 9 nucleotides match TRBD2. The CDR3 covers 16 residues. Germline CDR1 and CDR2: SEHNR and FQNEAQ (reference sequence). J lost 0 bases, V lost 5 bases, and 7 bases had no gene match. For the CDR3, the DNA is TGTGCCAGCAGCGGTCTAGCGGGGCCGTACCAAGAGACCCAGTACTTC. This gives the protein CASSGLAGPYQETQYF.

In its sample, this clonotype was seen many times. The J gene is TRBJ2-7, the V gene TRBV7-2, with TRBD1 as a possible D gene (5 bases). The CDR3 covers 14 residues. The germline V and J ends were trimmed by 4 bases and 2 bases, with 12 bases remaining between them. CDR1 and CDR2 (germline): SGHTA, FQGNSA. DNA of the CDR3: TGTGCCAGCAGCTCATCGGCCAGGGCCTACGAGCAGTACTTC. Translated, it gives CASSSSARAYEQYF.

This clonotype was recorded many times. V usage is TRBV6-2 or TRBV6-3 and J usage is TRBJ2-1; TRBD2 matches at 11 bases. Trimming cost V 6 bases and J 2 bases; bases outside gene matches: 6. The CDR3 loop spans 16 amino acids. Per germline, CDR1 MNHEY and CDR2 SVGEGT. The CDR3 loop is CASSPTGLAAYNEQFF. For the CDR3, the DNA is TGTGCCAGCAGCCCGACGGGACTAGCGGCCTACAATGAGCAGTTCTTC.

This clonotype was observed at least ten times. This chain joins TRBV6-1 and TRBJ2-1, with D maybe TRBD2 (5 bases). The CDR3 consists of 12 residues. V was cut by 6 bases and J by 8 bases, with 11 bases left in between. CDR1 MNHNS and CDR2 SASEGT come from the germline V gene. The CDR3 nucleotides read TGTGCCAGCAGGGCCGGAGGAGATGAGCAGTTCTTC. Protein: CASRAGGDEQFF.

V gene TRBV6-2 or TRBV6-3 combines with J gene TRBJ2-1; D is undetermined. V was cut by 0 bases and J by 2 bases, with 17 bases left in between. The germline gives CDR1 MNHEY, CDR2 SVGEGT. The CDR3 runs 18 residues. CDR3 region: CASSYSSFEVLAYNEQFF. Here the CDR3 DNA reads TGTGCCAGCAGTTACTCGTCTTTCGAGGTTTTGGCCTACAATGAGCAGTTCTTC.

The CDR3 loop is CASSFGGVDEQFF. Here the CDR3 DNA reads TGTGCCAGCAGTTTCGGGGGTGTGGATGAGCAGTTCTTC. This rearrangement joins TRBV27 to TRBJ2-1, with D perhaps matching TRBD2 (6 bases). This CDR3 has 13 residues. CDR1 and CDR2 from the germline V gene are MNHEY and SMNVEV (reference sequence). V was pared by 3 bases and J by 8 bases, with 11 bases between.

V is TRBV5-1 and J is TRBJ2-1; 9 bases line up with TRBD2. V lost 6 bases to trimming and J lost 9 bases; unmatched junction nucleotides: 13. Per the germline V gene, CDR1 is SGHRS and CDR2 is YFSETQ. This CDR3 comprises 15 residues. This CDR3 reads CASNSGAGGPIEQFF. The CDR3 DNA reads TGCGCCAGCAACTCGGGGGCGGGAGGGCCAATTGAGCAGTTCTTC.